This paragraph reports one T cell receptor beta chain. The data were obtained in a study of blood T cell repertoires in COVID-19. Study in general: PBMCs, B-cell-depleted T cells, or T cells were the source of the cDNA or gDNA that made up the material.

The V end was cut by 1 base, the J end by 0 bases, with 7 bases between. Germline values: CDR1 LNHDA, CDR2 SQIVND (reference sequence). The CDR3 spans 15 residues. As handled by the study authors: Estimates of nucleated cell counts were drawn from the amplification of reference gene primers. Sequenced by immunoSEQ multiplex PCR; TCRdb stores in-frame clones only, minus some. The V and J calls and clone size are taken from that table; D and trimming were inferred from the DNA. The table shows approximately 75,000 clones, with around 90% occurring only once. The sequence derives from a man over 45 with acute or convalescent COVID-19. Sample: peripheral blood. The genes are TRBV19 and TRBJ1-3; no clear D. CDR3 nucleotides: TGTGCCAGTAGTATAGCCCTGAGCTCTGGAAACACCATATATTTT. Its translation is CASSIALSSGNTIYF.